This T cell receptor beta chain was profiled in a study of low-dose radiotherapy and immunotherapy resistance in tumors. CDR3 size: 14 residues. Germline lookup yields CDR1 DFQATT and CDR2 SNEGSKA (reference sequence). The trim removed 6 bases at V and 4 bases at J, leaving 11 bases unmatched. This clonotype occurred many times. Covering alpha and beta chains, TRAV- and TRBV-specific primers were used for the first-strand cDNA. Amplification, which lasted 20 to 25 PCR cycles, used a constant-region primer and V-primer adapter to amplify TCRs. Using its own MiXCR run on the reads, TCRdb lists one record per CDR3 protein. The repertoire includes tens of thousands of distinct CDR3 sequences, under 10% of them detected once, and more than 0.85% sits in the top ten. This sample's time point: before trial treatment. Nivolumab, ipilimumab, aspirin, low-dose cyclophosphamide and low-dose radiotherapy were given to donors.

This specimen consisted of PBMCs, obtained before treatment. The clonotype comes from a male donor with prostate cancer. The rearrangement uses TRBV20-1 and TRBJ2-7; 8 bases agree with TRBD2. The CDR3 DNA reads as TGCAGTGCAAAGCAGGTAGCGGGACCGTACGAGCAGTACTTC. Its protein product is CSAKQVAGPYEQYF.